This TCR beta chain was recovered during a study of CD8 T cells in ankylosing spondylitis (dated 2017 in TCRdb). For context, the study as a whole: The study set out to find disease-linked TCR variants by profiling T cell receptor beta repertoires in ankylosing spondylitis patients and healthy donors. The whole study cohort included under 140 healthy donors and 20 to 25 ankylosing spondylitis patients. Peripheral blood samples were taken, and synovial fluid was additionally collected from ankylosing spondylitis patients.

Overall study results and their limits: In peripheral blood, the disease-linked clones were found at relatively low frequencies and had a CD8+ phenotype. Some motif variants had previously been reported in the synovial fluid and blood of reactive arthritis patients, which suggests shared mechanisms of disease initiation. Significant enrichment of the disease-linked clones was reported in matched synovial fluid samples from ankylosing spondylitis patients. A TCR beta motif of about 8 highly homologous amino acid variants appeared characteristic of blood from ankylosing spondylitis patients.

With regard to this clonotype: It has no known antigen specificity. No much larger clonotype is one base removed from it; base qualities were not supplied.

Sequencing was performed on an Illumina HiSeq 2500. Quantitative 5'-RACE with molecular barcodes was used to prepare TCR beta libraries. The paper's data handling went like this. Disease-linked TCR variants were identified with a new computational method built on a probabilistic model of VDJ rearrangement. TCRdb applied fastp at Q25 and MiXCR to the public reads, then kept only in-frame beta chains. Rows with a matching CDR3 protein are joined into one entry that keeps the most common DNA and genes. The V and J calls were determined by TCRdb, not by the authors. This sample is represented by under 850,000 distinct CDR3 sequences; roughly 20% of them were singletons. Clones ranked in the top ten supply under 20% of the sample. Trimming takes 0 bases from V and 7 bases from J, and the germline ends sit 16 bases apart. There are 14 amino acids in the CDR3, from cysteine to phenylalanine inclusive. Only the CDR3 DNA stays, 42 bases, in frame from base 1. CDR1 and CDR2, looked up from the germline V gene, are SQVTM and ANQGSEA.

Sequenced sample: blood, either unsorted or a sorted T cell fraction (not recorded which). The chain was built from TRBV29-1 and TRBJ2-7; the D region possibly corresponds to TRBD2 (5 bases align). This TCR was recovered from a male donor with ankylosing spondylitis. The bases read TGCAGCGTTGAAGATGGGAGTGAGGGCCGGGAGCAGTACTTC. It specifies CSVEDGSEGREQYF.